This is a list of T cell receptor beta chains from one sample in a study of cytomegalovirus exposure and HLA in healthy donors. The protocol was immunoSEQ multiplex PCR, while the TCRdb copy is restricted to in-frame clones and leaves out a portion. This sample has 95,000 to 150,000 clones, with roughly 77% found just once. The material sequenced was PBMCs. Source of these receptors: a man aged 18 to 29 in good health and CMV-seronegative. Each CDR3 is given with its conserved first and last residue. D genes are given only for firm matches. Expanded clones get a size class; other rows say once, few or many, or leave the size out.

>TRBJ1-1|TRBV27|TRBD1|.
TGTGCCAGCAGTCTAGGACAGGGTAAAACTGAAGCTTTCTTT
CASSLGQGKTEAFF
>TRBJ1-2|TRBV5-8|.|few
TGTGCCAGCAGCATAAGGGGCAATATGGGAGGCTACACCTTC
CASSIRGNMGGYTF
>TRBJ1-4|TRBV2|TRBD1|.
TGTGCCAGCAGTGCGGACAGGGGTACAACTAATGAAAAACTGTTTTTT
CASSADRGTTNEKLFF
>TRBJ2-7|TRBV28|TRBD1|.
TGTGCCAGCAGTTCTGATTGGACAGGTCATAGGGAGTACGAGCAGTACTTC
CASSSDWTGHREYEQYF
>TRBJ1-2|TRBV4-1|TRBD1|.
TGCGCCAGCAGCTTACCGGACAGGCCATATGGCTACACCTTC
CASSLPDRPYGYTF
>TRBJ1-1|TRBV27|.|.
TGTGCCAGCAGCAACCCAGGAAGGGGGTCAACTGAAGCTTTCTTT
CASSNPGRGSTEAFF
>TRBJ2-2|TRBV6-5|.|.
TGTGCCAGCAGCTCCGACAGATACAACACCGGGGAGCTGTTTTTT
CASSSDRYNTGELFF
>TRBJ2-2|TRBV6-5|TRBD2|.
TGTGCCAGCAGTTCGGGCGGGGGAACCGGGGAGCTGTTTTTT
CASSSGGGTGELFF
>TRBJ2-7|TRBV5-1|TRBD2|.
TGCGCCAGCAGGGCGGGGGGTACCTCCTACGAGCAGTACTTC
CASRAGGTSYEQYF
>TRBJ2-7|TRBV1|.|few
TGCACCAGCAGCCAAGATGAAGCGGGGGGCCCCTACGAGCAGTACTTC
CTSSQDEAGGPYEQYF
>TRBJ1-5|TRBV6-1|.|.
TGTGCCAGCAGGGCGGGGAGGGAGCGTCAGCCCCAGCATTTT
CASRAGRERQPQHF
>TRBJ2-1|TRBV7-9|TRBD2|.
TGTGCCAGCAGCTTAAGCAGCGGGGGCAGGAGTGAGCAGTTCTTC
CASSLSSGGRSEQFF
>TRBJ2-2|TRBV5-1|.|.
TGCGCCAGCAGCGCTGTATCGGGCGCTGGAGGGGGGGAGCTGTTTTTT
CASSAVSGAGGGELFF
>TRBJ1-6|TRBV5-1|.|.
TGCGCCAGCAGCTATTTAGGACATAATAATTCACCCCTCCACTTT
CASSYLGHNNSPLHF
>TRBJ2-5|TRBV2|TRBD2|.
TGTGCCAGCAGAGGGACTAGCGGAACGGGAGAGACCCAGTACTTC
CASRGTSGTGETQYF
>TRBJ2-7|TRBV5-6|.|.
TGTGCCAGCAGCCACGACGGGACACAGATCTCCTACGAGCAGTACTTC
CASSHDGTQISYEQYF
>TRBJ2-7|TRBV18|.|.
TGTGCCAGCTCCGATAGCGCACCCTACGAGCAGTACTTC
CASSDSAPYEQYF
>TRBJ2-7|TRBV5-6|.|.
TGTGCCAGCAGCACAATCGGGGGTCCCTACGAGCAGTACTTC
CASSTIGGPYEQYF
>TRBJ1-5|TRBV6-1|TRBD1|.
TGTGCCAGCAGTGATCGCTTTGGGGACAGGGGGTCGGATAGCAATCAGCCCCAGCATTTT
CASSDRFGDRGSDSNQPQHF
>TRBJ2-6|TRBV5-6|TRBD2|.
TGTGCCAGCAGCCCTAGGGTAGCGGGGGCGTTTGGGGCCAACGTCCTGACTTTC
CASSPRVAGAFGANVLTF
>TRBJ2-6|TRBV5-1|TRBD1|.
TGCGCCAGCAGCTTGCAGGGGGCGACTGGGGCCAACGTCCTGACTTTC
CASSLQGATGANVLTF
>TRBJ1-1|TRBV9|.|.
TGTGCCAGCAGCGTAGGAGGTATGAACACTGAAGCTTTCTTT
CASSVGGMNTEAFF
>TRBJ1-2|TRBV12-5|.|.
TGTGCTAGTGGTTTACCCGGGAACGGCTACACCTTC
CASGLPGNGYTF
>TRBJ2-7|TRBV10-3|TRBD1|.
TGTGCCATCAGTGGCCCAGGGGGCGCCTCCGGTCGGTCCTACGAGCAGTACTTC
CAISGPGGASGRSYEQYF
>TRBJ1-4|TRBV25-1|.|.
TGTGCCAGCATGCGGAGGGCTAATGAAAAACTGTTTTTT
CASMRRANEKLFF
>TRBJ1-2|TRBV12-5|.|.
TGTGCTAGTGGTTTGGTAGGAGGGCGTAGGAACTATGGCTACACCTTC
CASGLVGGRRNYGYTF
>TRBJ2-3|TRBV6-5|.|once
TGTGCCAGCAGTTCAGGCAGTACGCAGTATTTT
CASSSGSTQYF
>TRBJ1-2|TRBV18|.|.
TGTGCCAGCTCACCACGCGGGGATCCTAACTATGGCTACACCTTC
CASSPRGDPNYGYTF
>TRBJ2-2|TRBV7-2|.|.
TGTGCCAGCAGCTCCCTTGTTCGGGGGACCGGGGAGCTGTTTTTT
CASSSLVRGTGELFF
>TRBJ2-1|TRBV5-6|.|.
TGTGCCAGCAGCTTGGCCGGACAATCCTACAATGAGCAGTTCTTC
CASSLAGQSYNEQFF
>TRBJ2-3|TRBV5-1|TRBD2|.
TGCGCCAGCAGCTTGGATGGTAGCGGGGGGCCACCGCAGTATTTT
CASSLDGSGGPPQYF
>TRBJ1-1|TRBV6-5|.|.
TGTGCCAGCAGTTACGCAGGGAATGAAGCTTTCTTT
CASSYAGNEAFF
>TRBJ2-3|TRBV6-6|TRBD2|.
TGTGCCAGCAGCCAACTAGCGGGGGGGCCCTCAGATACGCAGTATTTT
CASSQLAGGPSDTQYF
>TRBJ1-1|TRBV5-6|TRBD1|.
TGTGCCAGCAGCCCCGGACAGGGCCCTGAAGCTTTCTTT
CASSPGQGPEAFF
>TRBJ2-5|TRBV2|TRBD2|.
TGTGCCAGCAGCGCGCGGGGGGTGCAGAGACAAGGGGAGACCCAGTACTTC
CASSARGVQRQGETQYF
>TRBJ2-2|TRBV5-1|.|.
TGCGCCAGCAGCTTGGCAGGGGCCAACACCGGGGAGCTGTTTTTT
CASSLAGANTGELFF
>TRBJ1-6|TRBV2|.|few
TGTGCCGCCTATAGCTATAATTCACCCCTCCACTTT
CAAYSYNSPLHF
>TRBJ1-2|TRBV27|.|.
TGTGCCAGCAGTTTTTTAAAATCTAACTATGGCTACACCTTC
CASSFLKSNYGYTF
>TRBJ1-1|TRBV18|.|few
TGTGCCAGCTCACCAATCCCCGGGACACAGAACACTGAAGCTTTCTTT
CASSPIPGTQNTEAFF
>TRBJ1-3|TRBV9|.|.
TGTGCCAGCAGTGAAAATATAAGGGACAACTCTGGAAACACCATATATTTT
CASSENIRDNSGNTIYF
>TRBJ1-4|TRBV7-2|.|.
TGTGCCAGCAGCCAAGGACAGCTAAATGAAAAACTGTTTTTT
CASSQGQLNEKLFF
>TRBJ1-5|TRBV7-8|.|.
TGTGCCAGCAGCTTAGGGCAGGGTATCAATCAGCCCCAGCATTTT
CASSLGQGINQPQHF
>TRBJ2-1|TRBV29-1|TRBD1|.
TGCAGCGTTGATGAGACAGGGTACAATGAGCAGTTCTTC
CSVDETGYNEQFF
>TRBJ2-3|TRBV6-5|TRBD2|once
TGTGCCAGCAGTTACAGTCGACTAGCGAGGGCAGATACGCAGTATTTT
CASSYSRLARADTQYF
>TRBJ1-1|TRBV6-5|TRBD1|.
TGTGCCAGCAGTTACCAGGGGGCGGGCACTGAAGCTTTCTTT
CASSYQGAGTEAFF
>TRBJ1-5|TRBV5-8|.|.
TGTGCCAGCAGCTTCGGGACAAGGTTCTTCAATCAGCCCCAGCATTTT
CASSFGTRFFNQPQHF
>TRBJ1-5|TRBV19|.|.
TGTGCCAGTAAATACGGCGGAGTGCTCCCGGAGGGGCAGCCCCAGCATTTT
CASKYGGVLPEGQPQHF
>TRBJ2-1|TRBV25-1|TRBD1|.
TGTGCCAGCAGTGGGGACGACAGGGCAATCTCCTACAATGAGCAGTTCTTC
CASSGDDRAISYNEQFF
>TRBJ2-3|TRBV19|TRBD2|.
TGTGCCAGTAGCGACCCACTAGCGGGGGGCTCGGATACGCAGTATTTT
CASSDPLAGGSDTQYF
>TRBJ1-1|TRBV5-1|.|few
TGCGCCAGCAGGTCGTACAGGGCTAACACTGAAGCTTTCTTT
CASRSYRANTEAFF
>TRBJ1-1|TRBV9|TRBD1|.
TGTGCCAGCAGCGTAGGACGACAGGGGGCGACCACTGAAGCTTTCTTT
CASSVGRQGATTEAFF
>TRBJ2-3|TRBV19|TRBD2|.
TGTGCCAGTGGGTTAGCGGGGGGGCCTAATACGCAGTATTTT
CASGLAGGPNTQYF
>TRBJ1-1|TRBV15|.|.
TGTGCCACCAGCAAAATAGGGGGGGCTCAGGTGAGGACTGAAGCTTTCTTT
CATSKIGGAQVRTEAFF
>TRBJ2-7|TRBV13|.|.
TGTGCCAGCAGCCTCCGAAGGGGCCTTTCCTACGAGCAGTACTTC
CASSLRRGLSYEQYF
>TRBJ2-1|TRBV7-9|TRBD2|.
TGTGCCAGCAGCTCCCACGGGACTAGCGGGCGCTCCTACAATGAGCAGTTCTTC
CASSSHGTSGRSYNEQFF